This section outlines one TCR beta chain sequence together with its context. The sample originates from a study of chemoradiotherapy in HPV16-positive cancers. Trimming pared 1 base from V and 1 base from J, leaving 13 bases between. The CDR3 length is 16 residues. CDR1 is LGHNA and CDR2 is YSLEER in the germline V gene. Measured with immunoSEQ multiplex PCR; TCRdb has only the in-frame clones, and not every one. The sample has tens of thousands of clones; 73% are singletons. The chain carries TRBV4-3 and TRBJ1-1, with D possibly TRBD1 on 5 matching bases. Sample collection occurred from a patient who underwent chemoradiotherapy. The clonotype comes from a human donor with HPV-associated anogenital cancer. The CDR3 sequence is CASSQGAGARNTEAFF. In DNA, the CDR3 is TGCGCCAGCAGCCAAGGGGCCGGGGCTAGGAACACTGAAGCTTTCTTT.